A selection of T cell receptor beta chains follows, all from one sample in a study of CD8+ T cells in alopecia areata. Only in-frame clones appear in the TCRdb table, and some are missing; sequencing was by immunoSEQ multiplex PCR. The sample includes about 150,000 clones, approximately 60% of them seen just once. The material sequenced was CD4+ T cells sorted from blood. Receptor source: a human donor in good health. CDR3s include the opening cysteine and the closing phenylalanine or tryptophan. A D gene is named only where the DNA matches it firmly. Clone size is given for some rows only: seen once, a few or many times, or a class if the clone is expanded.

>.|TRBJ2-5|TRBV25-1|.
TGTGCCAGCAGTGGCCGCACCCTACAAGAGACCCAGTACTTC
CASSGRTLQETQYF
>.|TRBJ1-1|TRBV30|.
TGTGCCTGGAGTGGTGGGTTTCTTTTGAACACTGAAGCTTTCTTT
CAWSGGFLLNTEAFF
>.|TRBJ2-3|TRBV29-1|TRBD2
TGCAGCGTTGAACCGGGGGGGACAGATACGCAGTATTTT
CSVEPGGTDTQYF
>few|TRBJ2-7|TRBV4-1|.
TGCGCCAGCAGCCAGGGGAGCTCCTACGAGCAGTACTTC
CASSQGSSYEQYF
>.|TRBJ2-7|TRBV11-2|.
TGTGCCAGCAACAATGGGGGGTCCGCCTACGAGCAGTACTTC
CASNNGGSAYEQYF
>.|TRBJ1-5|TRBV6-5|TRBD1
TGTGCCAGCAGCCGGGACAGAAAAGACAATCAGCCCCAGCATTTT
CASSRDRKDNQPQHF
>few|TRBJ2-4|TRBV28|TRBD1
TGTGCCAGCAGTTCTGACAGGGGGGCCAAAAACATTCAGTACTTC
CASSSDRGAKNIQYF
>.|TRBJ1-2|TRBV4-1|.
TGCGCCAGCAGCCATGACTCAACAGGGCCGACAAGGCTTTACACCTTC
CASSHDSTGPTRLYTF
>once|TRBJ1-5|TRBV18|.
TGTGCCAGCTCAGCAACGACAGATAGCAATCAGCCCCAGCATTTT
CASSATTDSNQPQHF
>many|TRBJ2-3|TRBV5-1|.
TGCGCCAGCAGCTTGCTAGATACGCAGTATTTT
CASSLLDTQYF
>few|TRBJ2-3|TRBV5-1|.
TGCGCCAGCAGCTTGAGCACAGATACGCAGTATTTT
CASSLSTDTQYF
>.|TRBJ2-1|TRBV28|TRBD2
TGTGCCAGCGGACTAGATAGTCTGTTGAATGAGCAGTTCTTC
CASGLDSLLNEQFF
>.|TRBJ1-1|TRBV25-1|TRBD1
TGTGCCAGCTCTCGGACAGGGGGCAATCGGGAAGCTTTCTTT
CASSRTGGNREAFF
>.|TRBJ2-7|TRBV11-2|TRBD2
TGTGCCAGCAGCTTCCGGACTAGCGGGAGAAGTTACGAGCAGTACTTC
CASSFRTSGRSYEQYF
>.|TRBJ2-3|TRBV29-1|TRBD2
TGCAGCGTTGCTCGGTTACAGGGCACGGGAGGGGGCACAGATACGCAGTATTTT
CSVARLQGTGGGTDTQYF
>.|TRBJ2-1|TRBV7-2|TRBD2
TGTGCCAGCAGCCCGGCCAGCGGGAGGCCTACTGAGTTCTTC
CASSPASGRPTEFF
>.|TRBJ2-7|TRBV5-1|.
TGCGCCAGCAGTCGGGACTCTGAGGGACCCTACGAGCAGTACTTC
CASSRDSEGPYEQYF
>few|TRBJ1-1|TRBV29-1|.
TGCAGCGTTGATAGGGGAGCTGCTGAAGCTTTCTTT
CSVDRGAAEAFF
>.|TRBJ2-7|TRBV5-6|.
TGTGCCAGCGCCCTGGTGGGGTCCTACGAGCAGTACTTC
CASALVGSYEQYF
>few|TRBJ1-2|TRBV28|.
TGTGCCAGCGGGAGGTTCTATGGCTACACCTTC
CASGRFYGYTF
>.|TRBJ1-2|TRBV29-1|.
TGCAGCGTTGACCGAGAGATGGGCAGGCCTGACGGCTACACCTTC
CSVDREMGRPDGYTF
>few|TRBJ2-3|TRBV10-3|.
TGTGCCATCAGTGAGAACCCACAACGCACAGATACGCAGTATTTT
CAISENPQRTDTQYF
>.|TRBJ2-1|TRBV5-1|TRBD2
TGCGCCAGCAGCTTGGGATTAGCGGGAGTTAGTGGTGAGCAGTTCTTC
CASSLGLAGVSGEQFF
>.|TRBJ1-5|TRBV30|.
TGTGCCTGGAGTGTCGGGAATCAGCCCCAGCATTTT
CAWSVGNQPQHF
>.|TRBJ2-1|TRBV2|.
TGTGCCAGCAGCGGGGTGCAGGGCTACAATGAGCAGTTCTTC
CASSGVQGYNEQFF
>few|TRBJ2-1|TRBV29-1|.
TGCAGTGGAAAGGGGGGCCGTAAGTACAATGAGCAGTTCTTC
CSGKGGRKYNEQFF
>few|TRBJ1-3|TRBV11-2|.
TGTGCCAGCAGCCCTCAGGGCTACTCTGGAAACACCATATATTTT
CASSPQGYSGNTIYF
>.|TRBJ1-2|TRBV4-1|TRBD1
TGCGCCAGCAGCCAAGGGACAGGCTATGGCTACACCTTC
CASSQGTGYGYTF
>.|TRBJ1-5|TRBV19|.
TGTGCCAGTAGTATGGTCGGCAATCAGCCCCAGCATTTT
CASSMVGNQPQHF
>.|TRBJ2-2|TRBV4-2|.
TGTGCCAGCAGCCGAGAACGGGGCACCGGGGAGCTGTTTTTT
CASSRERGTGELFF
>.|TRBJ1-2|TRBV14|TRBD1
TGTGCCAGCAGCCACCGCGTGGGGACAGGGAACTATGGCTACACCTTC
CASSHRVGTGNYGYTF
>.|TRBJ2-1|TRBV21-1|.
TGTGCCAGCAGGATACGGCATGAGCAGTTCTTC
CASRIRHEQFF
>.|TRBJ2-5|TRBV29-1|TRBD1
TGCAGCGCAAAGTGGGGGACAGTAAAAGAGACCCAGTACTTC
CSAKWGTVKETQYF
>.|TRBJ2-3|TRBV9|TRBD1
TGTGCCAGCAGCGCCCGGCGACAGGGAATGGATACGCAGTATTTT
CASSARRQGMDTQYF
>few|TRBJ1-1|TRBV29-1|TRBD1
TGCAGCGAGCTCAGGGGGCATAGGGCTTTCTTT
CSELRGHRAFF
>.|TRBJ1-1|TRBV5-1|TRBD1
TGCGCCAGCAGCAGGACAGGGAATACTGAAGCTTTCTTT
CASSRTGNTEAFF
>few|TRBJ2-2|TRBV5-6|.
TGTGCCAGCAGCTTTTCCAGGGCCGCGGTGGAGCTGTTTTTT
CASSFSRAAVELFF
>.|TRBJ2-7|TRBV15|.
TGTGCCACCAGCAGAGATTTCGGGGGATTGGGCGAGCAGTACTTC
CATSRDFGGLGEQYF
>.|TRBJ2-5|TRBV15|.
TGTGCCACCAGCAGAGGTATTAGCGAGGGGTCAGAGACCCAGTACTTC
CATSRGISEGSETQYF
>.|TRBJ2-7|TRBV25-1|.
TGTGCCAGCAGTGTAAGTAACAGGGCGGTCGAGCAGTACTTC
CASSVSNRAVEQYF
>few|TRBJ2-1|TRBV19|TRBD2
TGTGCCAGTAGTATACGGGCGGGAGATGAGCAGTTCTTC
CASSIRAGDEQFF
>.|TRBJ2-2|TRBV29-1|TRBD2
TGCAGCGTTGCACTAGCGGGGACCACCGGGGAGCTGTTTTTT
CSVALAGTTGELFF
>.|TRBJ2-5|TRBV19|TRBD1
TGTGCCAGTACAGGGGGCCAAGAGACCCAGTACTTC
CASTGGQETQYF
>.|TRBJ2-2|TRBV6-4|TRBD2
TGTGCCAGCCAAGAACCCTCTAGCGGGAGGGCCAGGACCGGGGAGCTGTTTTTT
CASQEPSSGRARTGELFF
>.|TRBJ2-7|TRBV29-1|TRBD1
TGCAGCGGTGGAATTGGACAGGGGGCCTCCGAGCAGTACTTC
CSGGIGQGASEQYF
>.|TRBJ2-2|TRBV5-4|.
TGTGCCAGCAGCACACTTTCCACCGGGGAGCTGTTTTTT
CASSTLSTGELFF
>.|TRBJ1-1|TRBV5-1|TRBD1
TGCGCCAGCAGCTTGGACCGGGACAGTGAAGCTTTCTTT
CASSLDRDSEAFF
>once|TRBJ2-5|TRBV18|.
TGTGCCAGCTCTCCTGGGGATTGGGAGACCCAGTACTTC
CASSPGDWETQYF
>.|TRBJ2-5|TRBV29-1|TRBD1
TGCAGCGGACAGGGGGCGACGAGGGAGACCCAGTACTTC
CSGQGATRETQYF
>.|TRBJ2-1|TRBV6-5|TRBD2
TGTGCCAGCAGTTACTCGTTGATAGCGGGAGGGGGTGAGCAGTTCTTC
CASSYSLIAGGGEQFF
>once|TRBJ1-5|TRBV5-1|.
TGCGCCAGCAGCTTGGATTCCGGGAGTGCCCAGCATTTT
CASSLDSGSAQHF
>.|TRBJ1-1|TRBV4-2|.
TGTGCCAGCAGCCAGGCAGGGTCGAACACTGAAGCTTTCTTT
CASSQAGSNTEAFF
>once|TRBJ2-1|TRBV2|TRBD2
TGTGCCAGCAGCCCCGAGGCTAGCGGAGCCAATGAGCAGTTCTTC
CASSPEASGANEQFF
>many|TRBJ2-4|TRBV6-6|.
TGTGCCAGCAGTTACGCCGCAGGGCTAAACATTCAGTACTTC
CASSYAAGLNIQYF
>few|TRBJ1-2|TRBV29-1|TRBD1
TGCAGCGTTACCTCTGGACAGGGCCTCTATGGCTACACCTTC
CSVTSGQGLYGYTF
>.|TRBJ2-1|TRBV9|TRBD2
TGTGCCAGCAGCTCTCCCGGACTAGTACACTCCTACAATGAGCAGTTCTTC
CASSSPGLVHSYNEQFF
>.|TRBJ1-2|TRBV2|TRBD1
TGTGCCAGCAGAATCGGACAGGTGGCCAACTATGGCTACACCTTC
CASRIGQVANYGYTF
>.|TRBJ2-1|TRBV9|.
TGTGCCAGCAGCGCTAGGGACCCGAGGGGAGGTGAGCAGTTCTTC
CASSARDPRGGEQFF
>few|TRBJ2-1|TRBV7-9|TRBD2
TGTGCCAGCAGCTCCCCGGGACTACCTGACAATGAGCAGTTCTTC
CASSSPGLPDNEQFF
>.|TRBJ2-3|TRBV5-1|TRBD2
TGCGCCAGCAGCGGCGGGAGTTCCGGAGATACGCAGTATTTT
CASSGGSSGDTQYF